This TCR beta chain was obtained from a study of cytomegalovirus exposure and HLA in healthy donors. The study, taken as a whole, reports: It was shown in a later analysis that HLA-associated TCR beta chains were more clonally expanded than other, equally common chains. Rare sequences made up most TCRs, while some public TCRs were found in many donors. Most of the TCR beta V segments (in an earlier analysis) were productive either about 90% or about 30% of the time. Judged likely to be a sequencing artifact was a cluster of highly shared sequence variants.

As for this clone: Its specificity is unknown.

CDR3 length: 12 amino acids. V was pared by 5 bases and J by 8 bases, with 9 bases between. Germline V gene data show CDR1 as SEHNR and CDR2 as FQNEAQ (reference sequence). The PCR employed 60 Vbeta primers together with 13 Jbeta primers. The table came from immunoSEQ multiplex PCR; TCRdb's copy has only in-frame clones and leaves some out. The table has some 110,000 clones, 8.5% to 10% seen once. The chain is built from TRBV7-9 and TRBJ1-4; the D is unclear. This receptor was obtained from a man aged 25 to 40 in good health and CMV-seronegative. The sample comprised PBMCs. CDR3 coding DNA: TGTGCCAGCAGCCCACCAAGCGAAAAACTGTTTTTT. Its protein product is CASSPPSEKLFF.